The present TCR beta chain was sequenced within a study of blood T cell repertoires in COVID-19. Across the whole study: From the United States, Italy and Spain came samples of acute and convalescent COVID-19. Nucleic acid was either cDNA or gDNA, and it came from T cells, B-cell-depleted T cells, or PBMCs.

Germline CDR1 is ENHRY and CDR2 is SYGVKD. V was clipped by 8 bases and J by 5 bases, with 21 bases between them. This CDR3 comprises 15 residues. Study processing details: The authors estimated nucleated cell counts from reference gene primer amplification. Assay: immunoSEQ multiplex PCR; the TCRdb copy retains only in-frame clones and omits some. Clonal size and the V and J genes are those of that table, whereas D and trimming came from the DNA. The sample records approximately 60,000 clones, approximately 88% being singletons. This chain joins TRBV10-3 and TRBJ1-1; a possible D gene is TRBD1 (5 bases). This TCR came from a man aged 65 to 85 with active COVID-19. Sequencing was carried out using peripheral blood. This chain's CDR3 is CAIGRGGALRTEAFF. CDR3 nucleotides: TGTGCCATCGGCCGGGGGGGAGCCTTGAGAACTGAAGCTTTCTTT.